The 6 T cell receptor beta chains given below trace back to one sample, sequenced in a study of cytomegalovirus exposure and HLA in healthy donors. PCR amplification relied on 60 Vbeta primers (plus 13 Jbeta primers). Here immunoSEQ multiplex PCR was the method, and the copy in TCRdb shows in-frame clones only, minus some. In the table there are 110,000 to 150,000 clones, 70% to 80% of which are singletons. Sequencing was performed on PBMCs. The source of these receptors is a woman aged 60-75 years in good health and CMV-seropositive.

The chain employs TRBV25-1 and TRBJ2-5; 13 bases are shared with TRBD2. Germline CDR1 is MGHDK and CDR2 is SYGVNS. J was trimmed by 5 bases and V by 3 bases; bases with no gene match: 6. The CDR3 has 16 amino acids. The CDR3 DNA follows: TGTGCCAGCAGTGATGGACTAGCGGGAGTGGGGGAGACCCAGTACTTC. Amino acids: CASSDGLAGVGETQYF.

V and J are TRBV28 and TRBJ2-7; perhaps TRBD1 as D (5 bases). Germline CDR1 and CDR2: MDHEN and SYDVKM. This CDR3 region has 15 residues. Trimming pared 4 bases from V and 1 base from J, leaving 14 bases between. Here the CDR3 reads CASSSREGASYEQYF. The CDR3 nucleotides read TGTGCCAGCAGTTCCAGGGAAGGGGCGTCCTACGAGCAGTACTTC.

The chain carries TRBV15 and TRBJ1-1, with D possibly being TRBD1 (5 bases). The CDR3 is 16 amino acids. V was cut by 1 base and J by 5 bases, with 17 bases left in between. CDR1 is LNHNV, CDR2 YYDKDF, per germline (reference sequence). CDR3 region: CATSRGARAGSTEAFF. CDR3 nucleotides: TGTGCCACCAGCAGAGGTGCCAGGGCAGGTTCTACTGAAGCTTTCTTT.

As regards this clone: The sample carries other DNA sequences with the same CDR3. V gene TRBV5-1 combines with J gene TRBJ1-2; 8 nucleotides line up with TRBD1. After removal of 0 bases from V and 1 base from J, the junction contained 2 bases not matched to a gene. The CDR3 extends over 15 amino acids. The germline CDR1 and CDR2 sequences are SGHRS and YFSETQ. The CDR3 loop reads CASSLGTGGNYGYTF. The CDR3 DNA reads as TGCGCCAGCAGCTTGGGTACAGGGGGTAACTATGGCTACACCTTC.

The chain recombines TRBV5-1 with TRBJ2-3; 11 bases match TRBD2. V shed 4 bases and J 0 bases; nucleotides not matched to a gene: 4. Per germline, CDR1 SGHRS and CDR2 YFSETQ. The CDR3 consists of 16 residues. This chain's CDR3 is CASSKTSGTSTDTQYF. CDR3 nucleotide sequence: TGCGCCAGCAGCAAGACTAGCGGGACTAGCACAGATACGCAGTATTTT.

The chain carries TRBV7-9 and TRBJ2-5; TRBD1 matches 9 bases. The CDR3 runs to 16 residues. Looked up from germline, CDR1 is SEHNR and CDR2 is FQNEAQ (reference sequence). J gave up 1 base and V 3 bases, and 6 bases lay outside the gene matches. The CDR3 loop reads CASSFPPGQGQETQYF. The CDR3 nucleotides are TGTGCCAGCAGCTTTCCTCCGGGACAGGGCCAAGAGACCCAGTACTTC.